This passage covers 2 T cell receptor beta chains from one sample sequenced in a study of T-cell memory formation after mild COVID-19. TCRdb redid the calling of the 5' RACE reads with MiXCR, one entry per CDR3 protein. The sample has 580,000 or so distinct CDR3 sequences, around a sixth seen once. The sequenced material came from PBMCs or a T cell subset sorted from them (not recorded which). The receptors stem from an adult woman who had mild COVID-19 (a few samples of this study predate the infection). Cell type and time point are not known.

This chain joins TRBV15 and TRBJ2-1; TRBD1 aligns across 9 bases. CDR3 length: 14 amino acids. With 8 bases clipped from V and 8 bases from J, the junction kept 10 bases outside the gene matches. Germline values: CDR1 LNHNV, CDR2 YYDKDF (reference sequence). In DNA form, the CDR3 reads TGTGCCACCGGGGAGACAGGGGGGTCCGATGAGCAGTTCTTC. Protein product: CATGETGGSDEQFF. Combining the CDR3 with reference TRBV15 and TRBJ2-1 gives the whole variable domain DAMVIQNPRYQVTQFGKPVTLSCSQTLNHNVMYWYQQKSSQAPKLLFHYYDKDFNNEADTPDNFQSRRPNTSFCFLDIRSPGLGDTAMYLCATGETGGSDEQFFGPGTRLTVL.

This clonotype has a handful of counts. The chain combines TRBV7-9 with TRBJ2-3; D is possibly TRBD1 or TRBD2 (5 bases each). The CDR3 extends over 16 amino acids. CDR1 is SEHNR, CDR2 FQNEAQ, per germline (reference sequence). Trimming stripped 5 bases from V and 2 bases from J, with 17 bases between. CDR3 protein: CASSPGSGRLTDTQYF. The CDR3 nucleotides read TGTGCCAGCAGCCCGGGGTCGGGACGACTCACAGATACGCAGTATTTT.